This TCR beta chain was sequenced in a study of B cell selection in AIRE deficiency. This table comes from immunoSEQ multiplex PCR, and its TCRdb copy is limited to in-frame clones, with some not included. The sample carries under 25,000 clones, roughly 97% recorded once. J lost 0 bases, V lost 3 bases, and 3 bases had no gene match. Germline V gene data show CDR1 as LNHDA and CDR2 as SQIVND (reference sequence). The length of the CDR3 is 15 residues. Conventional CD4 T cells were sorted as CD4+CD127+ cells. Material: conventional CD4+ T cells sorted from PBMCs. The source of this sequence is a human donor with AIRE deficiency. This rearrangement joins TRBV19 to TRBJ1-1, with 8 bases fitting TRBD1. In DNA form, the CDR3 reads TGTGCCAGTAGTATCCCGACAGGGGTGAACACTGAAGCTTTCTTT. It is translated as CASSIPTGVNTEAFF.